Listed below are T cell receptor beta chains from one sample, sequenced in a study of T cell responses to AZD1222 COVID-19 vaccine. Libraries were prepared by immunoSEQ multiplex PCR; TCRdb keeps only in-frame clonotypes and omits some of them. The sample shows some 150,000 clones, around nine tenths of them seen only once. Sequences were derived from peripheral blood, sampled on day 0 of MenACWY control vaccination. All receptors derive from an adult in good health. Both conserved end residues are part of each CDR3. The order of the fields is V gene, J gene, clone size, D gene, CDR3 protein, CDR3 DNA. A D gene is named only where the DNA matches it firmly. Only some rows state a clone size, as once, few, many or a class for expanded clones.

v_call: TRBV7-9
j_call: TRBJ2-1
clone_size: NA
d_call: TRBD2
cdr3_aa: CASSLPGLAVSYNEQFF
cdr3_nt: TGTGCCAGCAGCTTACCCGGACTAGCCGTCTCCTACAATGAGCAGTTCTTC

v_call: TRBV14
j_call: TRBJ2-1
clone_size: once
d_call: NA
cdr3_aa: CASSDISSYNEQFF
cdr3_nt: TGTGCCAGCAGCGATATCAGCTCCTACAATGAGCAGTTCTTC

v_call: TRBV5-1
j_call: TRBJ2-7
clone_size: few
d_call: NA
cdr3_aa: CASSLAAGSSYEQYF
cdr3_nt: TGCGCCAGCAGCTTGGCCGCGGGCAGCTCCTACGAGCAGTACTTC

v_call: TRBV19
j_call: TRBJ2-7
clone_size: NA
d_call: TRBD1
cdr3_aa: CASRTGNGEQYF
cdr3_nt: TGTGCCAGTCGGACAGGGAACGGCGAGCAGTACTTC

v_call: TRBV4-1
j_call: TRBJ2-7
clone_size: NA
d_call: TRBD1
cdr3_aa: CASSDRGRSVGEQYF
cdr3_nt: TGCGCCAGCAGCGACAGGGGGCGTTCGGTCGGCGAGCAGTACTTC

v_call: TRBV5-1
j_call: TRBJ2-7
clone_size: NA
d_call: TRBD1
cdr3_aa: CASSLDRGPREQYF
cdr3_nt: TGCGCCAGCAGCTTGGACAGGGGTCCTCGCGAGCAGTACTTC

v_call: TRBV7-2
j_call: TRBJ2-1
clone_size: NA
d_call: TRBD2
cdr3_aa: CASRAGPSGYNEQFF
cdr3_nt: TGTGCCAGCAGGGCTGGGCCTAGCGGGTACAATGAGCAGTTCTTC

v_call: TRBV28
j_call: TRBJ1-5
clone_size: NA
d_call: TRBD1
cdr3_aa: CASSSMGQGQGAQHF
cdr3_nt: TGTGCCAGCAGCTCCATGGGACAGGGGCAGGGAGCCCAGCATTTT

v_call: TRBV28
j_call: TRBJ2-7
clone_size: once
d_call: NA
cdr3_aa: CASSNYRDTYEQYF
cdr3_nt: TGTGCCAGCAGTAATTACAGGGACACCTACGAGCAGTACTTC

v_call: TRBV10-3
j_call: TRBJ2-7
clone_size: NA
d_call: NA
cdr3_aa: CAISQHGYEQYF
cdr3_nt: TGTGCCATCAGTCAGCACGGCTACGAGCAGTACTTC